This T cell receptor (beta chain) stems from a study of T-cell reconstitution after alpha-beta-depleted transplantation in children (dated by TCRdb to between 2015 and 2016). About the full investigation: Using TCR repertoire profiling, the study quantitatively followed how T-cell immune reconstitution unfolded in children after TCRalphabeta/CD19-depleted allogeneic hematopoietic cell transplantation.

V is pared back by 8 bases and J by 3 bases, with 8 bases lying between the germline termini. The CDR3 runs 11 amino acids, cysteine and phenylalanine included. Only the CDR3 part of the read is kept: 33 bases, read in frame from the first base. CDR1 and CDR2 are read off the germline V gene (reference sequence) as MNHEY and SMNVEV. This clonotype has more than one count but fewer than ten. Its antigen is not yet known. One base away there is no much larger clone; base qualities are not given. Libraries were made using PCR. The sample was run on an Illumina HiSeq 2500. TCR library preparation used molecular barcoding, with unique molecular identifiers applied to normalize quantification of the TCRbeta repertoire. TCRdb reworked the public reads: Q25 trimming with fastp, MiXCR clone assembly, productive beta chains retained. Each CDR3 protein appears once, grouped with its most common genes and DNA. The sample records around 680,000 distinct CDR3 sequences, around a sixth of which are singletons. In total, the top ten clones hold 1.1% of the sample.

The sequencing used PBMCs from the stem cell graft donor, collected from the stem cell graft. This receptor was taken from a human donor who donated a stem cell graft to a child with acute myeloid leukemia. Recombination linked TRBV27 to TRBJ2-7; the D gene is perhaps TRBD1 or TRBD2, each of them matching over 6 bases. The CDR3 corresponds to CASGGLYEQYF. The DNA reads as follows: TGTGCCAGCGGGGGGCTCTACGAGCAGTACTTC.